The 27 T cell receptor beta chains presented below share a single source sample, sequenced in a study of Graves' ophthalmopathy and Graves' hyperthyroidism. RNA transcripts provided the template for amplifying TCR beta CDR3 regions. Amplification began with first-round RT-PCR using HTBI primers, then second-round multiplex PCR was performed. TCRdb re-called the multiplex PCR reads with MiXCR, one entry per CDR3 protein. The sample comprises about 390,000 distinct CDR3 sequences, approximately 15% of which are singletons, and roughly 7% rests with the top ten. Sequencing input: peripheral blood. These receptors were collected from a young woman with stable Graves' hyperthyroidism.

This clonotype was seen many times. The CDR3 DNA follows: TGTGCCACCAGTGATCCAGGGGTTGGTGGCTACACCTTC. Protein sequence: CATSDPGVGGYTF. This chain uses TRBV24-1 with TRBJ1-2, with D possibly TRBD1 on 6 matching bases. CDR3 length: 13 residues. CDR1 is KGHDR, CDR2 SFDVKD, per germline. V was trimmed by 3 bases and J by 7 bases, leaving 11 bases between them.

In this sample, this clonotype turned up many times. The chain combines TRBV12-3 or TRBV12-4 with TRBJ2-5; TRBD1 is a possible D gene (7 bases). This CDR3 has 15 residues. The ends were cut back, 8 bases at V and 5 bases at J, with 21 bases in the middle. CDR3 in DNA: TGTGCCAGCTTGCGGGGACAGATCCTAGGGGAGACCCAGTACTTC. This gives the protein CASLRGQILGETQYF.

The chain has TRBV19 and TRBJ2-1, with 9 bases identical to TRBD2. V lost 3 bases, J lost 0 bases, and 6 bases stayed unmatched. CDR1 and CDR2 (germline): LNHDA, SQIVND (reference sequence). This CDR3 is built from 17 residues. This chain's CDR3 is CASSIFARGGSYNEQFF. In DNA, the CDR3 is TGTGCCAGTAGTATCTTCGCGCGGGGGGGCTCCTACAATGAGCAGTTCTTC.

The J gene is TRBJ2-5, the V gene TRBV7-9; TRBD1 matches at 7 bases. The ends lost 1 base at V and 1 base at J; junction bases unmatched: 6. The CDR3 contains 16 residues. Germline loops: CDR1 SEHNR, CDR2 FQNEAQ (reference sequence). CDR3 nucleotides: TGTGCCAGCAGCTTAGACCGGGACAGTCTCCAAGAGACCCAGTACTTC. It translates to CASSLDRDSLQETQYF.

This clonotype was seen a few times. This chain connects TRBV3-1 to TRBJ2-1; 9 bases agree with TRBD2. CDR1 is LGHDT and CDR2 is YNNKEL in the germline V gene (reference sequence). V lost 4 bases and J lost 6; bases outside the gene matches: 10. The length of the CDR3 is 16 residues. CDR3 DNA sequence: TGTGCCAGCAGCCGTCAAAGGATAGCGGGGGTCAATGAGCAGTTCTTC. Its protein product is CASSRQRIAGVNEQFF.

This clonotype was observed many times. This rearrangement joins TRBV2 to TRBJ1-2; D is ambiguous. V was trimmed by 3 bases and J by 2 bases, leaving 10 bases between them. Looked up from germline, CDR1 is SNHLY and CDR2 is FYNNEI. This CDR3 has 14 amino acids. CDR3 region: CASSDLGGNYGYTF. The CDR3 DNA is TGTGCCAGCAGTGATCTTGGCGGGAACTATGGCTACACCTTC.

This clonotype was observed at least ten times. This chain links TRBV27 with TRBJ1-1; D remains ambiguous. Trimming pared 0 bases from V and 10 bases from J, leaving 12 bases between. CDR3 length equals 13 residues. CDR1 and CDR2 (germline): MNHEY, SMNVEV (reference sequence). The CDR3 loop reads CASSLSEASRAFF. The CDR3 nucleotides read TGTGCCAGCAGTTTATCTGAAGCCTCTCGAGCTTTCTTT.

There are many counts of this clonotype. The V call is TRBV5-1, the J call TRBJ2-2, with D perhaps TRBD2 (6 bases). Per the germline V gene, CDR1 is SGHRS and CDR2 is YFSETQ. V was shortened by 0 bases and J by 0 bases, with 12 bases between the two germline ends. The CDR3 sequence is 17 residues long. The DNA of the CDR3 is TGCGCCAGCAGCTTGGTTGTTTGGGGGGCGAACACCGGGGAGCTGTTTTTT. Protein sequence: CASSLVVWGANTGELFF.

Comment on this clonotype: A read error may be the cause here, since a much bigger clone is one base away. Lacking the conserved final phenylalanine or tryptophan, this CDR3 likely reflects a read error. The V call is TRBV6-2 or TRBV6-3, the J call TRBJ2-4; no firm D call. CDR3 length: 13 residues. Germline values: CDR1 MNHEY, CDR2 SVGEGT. Trimming stripped 7 bases from V and 5 bases from J, with 12 bases between. As DNA, the CDR3 is TGTGCCAGCACCCTAGAAGGAGAAAACATTCAGTACGTC. It specifies CASTLEGENIQYV.

The table lists this clonotype with many counts. The J gene is TRBJ2-7, the V gene TRBV10-2; TRBD2 is a possible D gene (5 bases). The CDR3 has 14 amino acids. Germline V gene data show CDR1 as WSHSY and CDR2 as SAAADI. Trimming took off 4 bases at V and 3 bases at J, with 13 bases between the two ends. CDR3 nucleotide sequence: TGCGCCAGCAGTGGGGAGAAGGTCCACTACGAGCAGTACTTC. Translating gives CASSGEKVHYEQYF.

This clonotype was detected ten times or more. The rearrangement uses TRBV12-5 and TRBJ1-2; tentative D call: TRBD1 (6 bases). The CDR3 extends over 12 amino acids. Trimming took 4 bases from V and 7 from J, leaving 10 bases between them. CDR1 and CDR2 from the germline V gene are LGHNT and FRNRAP. CDR3 protein: CASGWGQGGYTF. In nucleotides, the CDR3 is TGTGCTAGTGGTTGGGGGCAGGGTGGCTACACCTTC.

On this clonotype: The conserved closing phenylalanine or tryptophan is absent in this CDR3, likely reflecting a read error. V gene TRBV7-2 combines with J gene TRBJ2-7, with 7 bases matching TRBD1. CDR1 and CDR2 from the germline V gene are SGHTA and FQGNSA. The V segment lost 3 bases and the J segment 7 bases; nucleotides outside the gene matches: 0. CDR3 length: 11 residues. The DNA for the CDR3 is TGTGCCAGCAGCTTGGACAGGGAGCAGTACTTG. Protein: CASSLDREQYL.

At least ten counts were recorded for this clonotype. This chain links TRBV9 with TRBJ2-7; 8 bases are a match to TRBD2. Germline CDR1 reads SGDLS; CDR2 reads YYNGEE. There are 15 residues in the CDR3. Germline trimming cut 0 bases from V and 2 bases from J; bases unmatched to any gene: 4. CDR3 protein: CASSVGGRGAYEQYF. The CDR3 nucleotides are TGTGCCAGCAGCGTAGGGGGGCGGGGGGCCTACGAGCAGTACTTC.

At least ten counts were recorded for this clonotype. The chain links TRBV12-3 or TRBV12-4 to TRBJ1-1; possible D gene TRBD1, 5 bases. The CDR3 has 14 amino acids. Deletions cut 7 bases from V and 5 bases from J, with 17 bases between. CDR3 in amino acids: CASTLKAGTTEAFF. The CDR3 DNA follows: TGTGCCAGCACCCTAAAAGCGGGGACTACTGAAGCTTTCTTT.

There are a few counts of this clonotype. The V and J genes are TRBV4-1 and TRBJ2-7, with 9 positions matching TRBD2. The CDR3 totals 16 residues. The V segment lost 2 bases and the J segment 3 bases; nucleotides outside the gene matches: 8. Per the germline V gene, CDR1 is MGHRA and CDR2 is YSYEKL. This CDR3 reads CASSQLIAGVVYEQYF. CDR3 in DNA: TGCGCCAGCAGCCAACTAATAGCGGGGGTGGTCTACGAGCAGTACTTC.

Here the CDR3 DNA reads TGCGCCACCTACAGGGATGGAGGTGAAGCTTTCTTT. Translation: CATYRDGGEAFF. The chain joins TRBV5-1 to TRBJ1-1; a weak D match, TRBD1 (6 bases). The germline V gene has CDR1 SGHRS and CDR2 YFSETQ. Trimming removed 9 bases at V and 7 bases at J, with 16 bases between. The length of the CDR3 is 12 residues.

This clonotype was observed many times. The rearrangement uses TRBV6-5 and TRBJ1-2; 7 nucleotides line up with TRBD1. V was clipped by 3 bases and J by 3 bases; unmatched bases: 1. This CDR3 spans 13 amino acids. Germline values: CDR1 MNHEY, CDR2 SVGAGI. The DNA of the CDR3 is TGTGCCAGCAGTTATCAGGGGGACTATGGCTACACCTTC. This encodes CASSYQGDYGYTF.

This clonotype showed up many times. The chain employs TRBV20-1 and TRBJ1-1, with D possibly matching TRBD1 (5 bases). This CDR3 has 15 residues. Germline lookup yields CDR1 DFQATT and CDR2 SNEGSKA (reference sequence). Deletions cut 0 bases from V and 3 bases from J, with 14 bases between. The CDR3 loop is CSARDSEGAHTEAFF. CDR3 coding DNA: TGCAGTGCTAGAGATTCGGAAGGGGCGCACACTGAAGCTTTCTTT.

The sample holds many counts of this clonotype. The J gene is TRBJ1-1, the V gene TRBV6-2 or TRBV6-3; D is undetermined. Trimming shortened V by 7 bases and J by 0 bases, and 12 bases separated the two germline ends. CDR1 is MNHEY and CDR2 is SVGEGT in the germline V gene. This CDR3 is built from 14 residues. In DNA, the CDR3 is TGTGCCAGCACCCCTCCCATATTGAACACTGAAGCTTTCTTT. Protein product: CASTPPILNTEAFF.

This clonotype was found many times. V gene TRBV20-1 combines with J gene TRBJ1-1, with TRBD1 matching 8 bases. The CDR3 is 13 residues long. V shed 5 bases and J 1 base; nucleotides not matched to a gene: 3. Germline V gives CDR1 DFQATT, CDR2 SNEGSKA (reference sequence). The CDR3 sequence: CSALDRANTEAFF. The CDR3 DNA reads as TGCAGTGCTCTGGACAGGGCGAACACTGAAGCTTTCTTT.

To note about this clonotype: One junction end disagrees with the germline gene, perhaps due to a read error. The V and J genes are TRBV11-2 and TRBJ2-7; D is unresolved. The CDR3 covers 9 residues. Germline-derived CDR1 and CDR2 are SGHAT and FQNNGV. The chain's CDR3 is CVSSTDQYF. In nucleotides, the CDR3 is TGTGTCAGCAGCACCGATCAGTACTTC.

This clonotype was counted ten times or more. V gene TRBV20-1 combines with J gene TRBJ1-6; possibly TRBD1 for D (6 bases). The CDR3 runs 16 residues. The V end was cut by 1 base, the J end by 7 bases, with 17 bases between. Per germline, CDR1 DFQATT and CDR2 SNEGSKA (reference sequence). The CDR3 nucleotides read TGCAGTGCTAGAGCCGGGGGCGGGGGCTTAAATTCACCCCTCCACTTT. The encoded protein is CSARAGGGGLNSPLHF.

The chain has TRBV13 and TRBJ2-7, with D uncertain. This CDR3 contains 14 residues. Germline lookup yields CDR1 PRHDT and CDR2 FYEKMQ (reference sequence). V gave up 4 bases and J gave up 1 base, with 11 bases separating them. Here the CDR3 DNA reads TGTGCCAGCAGCTCGGACGGTCCGTCCTACGAGCAGTACTTC. The encoded protein is CASSSDGPSYEQYF. The variable domain in full, with the rest retrieved from reference TRBV13 and TRBJ2-7, is AAGVIQSPRHLIKEKRETATLKCYPIPRHDTVYWYQQGPGQDPQFLISFYEKMQSDKGSIPDRFSAQQFSDYHSELNMSSLELGDSALYFCASSSDGPSYEQYFGPGTRLTVT.

This clonotype was observed a handful of times. A read error may produce the germline difference seen at one junction end. DNA for the CDR3: TGTGCCAGTAGTATCTTCGGGGAAGAGACCAAGTACTTC. This sequence encodes CASSIFGEETKYF. The chain recombines TRBV19 with TRBJ2-5; tentative D call: TRBD2 (5 bases). Germline V gene data show CDR1 as LNHDA and CDR2 as SQIVND (reference sequence). The CDR3 spans 13 residues. Supplemented by reference TRBV19 and TRBJ2-5, the full variable domain reads DGGITQSPKYLFRKEGQNVTLSCEQNLNHDAMYWYRQDPGQGLRLIYYSQIVNDFQKGDIAEGYSVSREKKESFPLTVTSAQKNPTAFYLCASSIFGEETKYFGPGTRLLVL.

This clonotype was counted ten times or more. The chain carries TRBV3-1 and TRBJ1-2; tentative D call: TRBD1 (5 bases). V was cut by 2 bases and J by 8 bases, with 12 bases left in between. From germline, CDR1 is LGHDT and CDR2 YNNKEL (reference sequence). The CDR3 runs to 13 residues. CDR3 in DNA: TGTGCCAGCAGCCAACCATCTTCAGGGGGCTACACCTTC. As protein: CASSQPSSGGYTF.

The chain carries TRBV28 and TRBJ2-5; 8 bases line up with TRBD2. Trimming at V came to 1 base and at J to 1 base, leaving 2 bases not matched to a gene. CDR3 length equals 15 residues. Germline V CDR1 and CDR2: MDHEN, SYDVKM. The CDR3 is CASSLSGRVQETQYF. For the CDR3, the DNA is TGTGCCAGCAGTTTATCCGGGAGGGTCCAAGAGACCCAGTACTTC.

This clonotype was detected ten times or more. V usage is TRBV10-3 and J usage is TRBJ1-2, with a possible D match to TRBD1 (6 bases). The CDR3 length is 13 residues. With 5 bases removed from V and 6 bases from J, the gap between germline ends came to 13 bases. CDR1 is ENHRY, CDR2 SYGVKD, per germline. This chain's CDR3 is CAISRQEVNGYTF. Here the CDR3 DNA reads TGTGCCATCAGTCGACAGGAGGTTAATGGCTACACCTTC.